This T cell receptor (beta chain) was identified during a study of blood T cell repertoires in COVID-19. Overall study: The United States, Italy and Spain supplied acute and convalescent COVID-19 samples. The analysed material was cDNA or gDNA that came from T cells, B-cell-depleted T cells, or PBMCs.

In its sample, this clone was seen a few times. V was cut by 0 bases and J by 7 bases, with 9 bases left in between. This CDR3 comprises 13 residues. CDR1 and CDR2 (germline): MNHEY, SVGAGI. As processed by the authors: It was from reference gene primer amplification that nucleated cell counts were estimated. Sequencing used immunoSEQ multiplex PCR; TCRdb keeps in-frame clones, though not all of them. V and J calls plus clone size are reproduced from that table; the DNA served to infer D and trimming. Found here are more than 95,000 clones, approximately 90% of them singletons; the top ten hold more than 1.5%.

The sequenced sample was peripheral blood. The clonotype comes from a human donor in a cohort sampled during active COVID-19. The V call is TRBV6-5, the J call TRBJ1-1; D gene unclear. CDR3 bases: TGTGCCAGCAGTTACTCGAAACAGTTTGAAGCTTTCTTT. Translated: CASSYSKQFEAFF.